This TCR beta chain is drawn from a study of OX40 agonist ivuxolimab in advanced cancers. Sequencing used immunoSEQ multiplex PCR; TCRdb keeps in-frame clones, though not all of them. Here the sample spans 77,000 or so clones, roughly nine tenths being singletons. V trimming: 5 bases; J trimming: 5 bases; junction bases outside the gene matches: 8. In germline, CDR1 is SGHTA, CDR2 FQGNSA. The CDR3 extends over 15 amino acids. Note on this clone: Its matching antigen is unknown.

Study results and caveats: Near-lowest levels of clonal expansion characterized partial responders at 0.1-3.0 mg/kg.

This receptor was obtained from an adult with an advanced solid tumor such as melanoma, head and neck, liver or kidney cancer. Here the sequenced sample was CD4+ or CD8+ T cells sorted from blood, taken in a trial of the OX40 agonist ivuxolimab. This rearrangement joins TRBV7-2 to TRBJ1-2, with TRBD1 identical over 10 bases. The DNA of the CDR3 is TGTGCCAGCAGCGTTGGGACAGGGGAATCTTATGGCTACACCTTC. Translating gives CASSVGTGESYGYTF.